The 2 T cell receptor beta chains given below trace back to one sample, sequenced in a study of long-term antiretroviral therapy in people with HIV. immunoSEQ v3.0 was run at survey level. The method was immunoSEQ multiplex PCR; TCRdb's version includes in-frame clones alone and lacks a portion of them. This sample has over 10,000 clones, with roughly 77% found just once. The sample in question was unsorted PBMCs, obtained less than 3.2 years before starting antiretroviral therapy. These receptors all stem from a man aged 40-55 years with HIV.

V is TRBV23-1 and J is TRBJ1-1; D is unresolved. TRBV23-1 carries the ORF label, with uncertain function. This CDR3 spans 17 amino acids. V was trimmed by 0 bases and J by 1 base, leaving 15 bases between them. Here the CDR3 DNA reads TGCGCCAGCAGTCAATCGAGTCTCGCAGTCCAGAACACTGAAGCTTTCTTT. Amino acids: CASSQSSLAVQNTEAFF.

The chain joins TRBV6-4 to TRBJ1-5, with D possibly being TRBD1 (5 bases). CDR1 is MRHNA and CDR2 is SNTAGT in the germline V gene. V shed 6 bases and J shed 1 base, with 13 bases lying between them. The CDR3 length is 15 residues. The CDR3 coding sequence is TGTGCCAGCAGCCAAATTTGGGGGAGCAATCAGCCCCAGCATTTT. Translating it yields CASSQIWGSNQPQHF.